The T cell receptor (beta chain) under discussion was sequenced for a study of regulatory T cells in long-lasting Graves disease (dated by TCRdb to 2020 to 2023). In terms of the full investigation: Persistent Graves' disease was defined as persistently positive TSH receptor autoantibodies together with antithyroid drug treatment for over 5 years. Peripheral blood TCR sequencing and RNA sequencing compared persistent Graves' disease patients with newly diagnosed Graves' disease patients. The study was conducted in China and was registered as a clinical trial. A total of approximately 35 samples underwent TCR sequencing: about 13 from persistent and approximately 20 from newly diagnosed Graves' disease patients. In the clinical cohort, patients with persistent Graves' disease had used antithyroid drugs for an average of roughly ten years. The research as a whole found: Compared with newly diagnosed patients, persistent Graves' disease patients had lower TCR Shannon entropy and fewer highly expanded clones, which suggests clonal expansion. Sequencing and analysis were restricted to the TCR beta chain. More public clonotypes were shared among persistent patients (over 2,500) than among newly diagnosed patients (roughly 960). Peripheral blood alone was examined, since thyroid tissue, which constituted the primary lesion, could not be accessed. The small sample size was acknowledged by the authors as a limitation that may reduce accuracy. TRBV28, TRBJ1-2 and TRBJ2-5 were preferentially used in persistent disease, while TRBV20-1 and TRBJ2-1 were favored in newly diagnosed disease.

According to the study, the label for this sample's time point signals: persistent/refractory GD, antithyroid drugs over 5 years with positive TRAb. For both TCR sequencing and RNA sequencing, RNA was extracted from PBMCs in TRIzol. The diagnosis of Graves' disease followed American Thyroid Association guidelines. Recruitment of patients was carried out at an endocrinology department in Xi'an, China. Each patient gave around 9 milliliters of peripheral blood, collected in an EDTA anticoagulant tube. Ficoll Paque Plus density gradient separation was used to isolate PBMCs, and no further T cell sorting was done. An Agilent 2100 Bioanalyzer and agarose gel were used to check RNA quality, while a NanoDrop 2000 measured RNA concentration. To prepare the library, multiplex PCR was applied. The sample was run on an Illumina HiSeq 4000. iRepertoire HTBI primers and Arm-PCR amplification of CDR3 regions were used to construct TCR beta libraries. PCR products were gel purified before sequencing. As for the original processing: A total of fewer than 70 TRBV and some 13 TRBJ segments were identified across samples and were used for gene usage analysis of CDR3 amino acid clonotypes. COPE and FqMerger were used to merge the filtered high-quality paired reads into contigs. BLAST was used to align contigs to IMGT TRBV, TRBD and TRBJ reference genes, with CDR3 defined following IMGT. Any clonotype with a frequency above 0.1% was counted as a highly expanded clone. Repertoire diversity was measured by Shannon entropy, and V-J evenness by the Gini coefficient. A clonotype was considered public if more than one individual shared it. TCRdb's own reprocessing of the public reads used fastp at Q25 and MiXCR and kept productive beta chains. Rows with a matching CDR3 protein are joined into one entry that keeps the most common DNA and genes. What appears here as the V and J calls and clone size reflects TCRdb's work, not the paper's. This sample comprises about 470,000 distinct CDR3 sequences, more than 20% of them detected only once. About 8.3% of the sample rests with the top ten.

This clonotype has ten or more counts. Its specific antigen is unknown. Per-base quality was not reported, and no clone a single base away is much larger than it. Trimming costs V 7 bases and J 1 base, and their ends lie 20 bases apart. Reading the germline V gene gives CDR1 MDHEN and CDR2 SYDVKM. Spanning cysteine to phenylalanine, the CDR3 consists of 16 amino acids. The DNA shown is the 48-base CDR3, in frame from base 1. The sequences come from peripheral blood mononuclear cells (PBMCs), collected when the disease was refractory, from a patient treated with antithyroid drugs. The receptor was derived from a female donor with Graves disease. The chain employs TRBV28 and TRBJ2-7; the D region may be TRBD1 or TRBD2, each matching 5 bases equally. The DNA reads TGTGCCAGCATCTCTACCCCGGGACGCCGATCCTACGAGCAGTACTTC. It specifies CASISTPGRRSYEQYF. Reference TRBV28 and TRBJ2-7 genes cover what lies past the CDR3, so the full variable domain is DVKVTQSSRYLVKRTGEKVFLECVQDMDHENMFWYRQDPGLGLRLIYFSYDVKMKEKGDIPEGYSVSREKKERFSLILESASTNQTSMYLCASISTPGRRSYEQYFGPGTRLTVT.